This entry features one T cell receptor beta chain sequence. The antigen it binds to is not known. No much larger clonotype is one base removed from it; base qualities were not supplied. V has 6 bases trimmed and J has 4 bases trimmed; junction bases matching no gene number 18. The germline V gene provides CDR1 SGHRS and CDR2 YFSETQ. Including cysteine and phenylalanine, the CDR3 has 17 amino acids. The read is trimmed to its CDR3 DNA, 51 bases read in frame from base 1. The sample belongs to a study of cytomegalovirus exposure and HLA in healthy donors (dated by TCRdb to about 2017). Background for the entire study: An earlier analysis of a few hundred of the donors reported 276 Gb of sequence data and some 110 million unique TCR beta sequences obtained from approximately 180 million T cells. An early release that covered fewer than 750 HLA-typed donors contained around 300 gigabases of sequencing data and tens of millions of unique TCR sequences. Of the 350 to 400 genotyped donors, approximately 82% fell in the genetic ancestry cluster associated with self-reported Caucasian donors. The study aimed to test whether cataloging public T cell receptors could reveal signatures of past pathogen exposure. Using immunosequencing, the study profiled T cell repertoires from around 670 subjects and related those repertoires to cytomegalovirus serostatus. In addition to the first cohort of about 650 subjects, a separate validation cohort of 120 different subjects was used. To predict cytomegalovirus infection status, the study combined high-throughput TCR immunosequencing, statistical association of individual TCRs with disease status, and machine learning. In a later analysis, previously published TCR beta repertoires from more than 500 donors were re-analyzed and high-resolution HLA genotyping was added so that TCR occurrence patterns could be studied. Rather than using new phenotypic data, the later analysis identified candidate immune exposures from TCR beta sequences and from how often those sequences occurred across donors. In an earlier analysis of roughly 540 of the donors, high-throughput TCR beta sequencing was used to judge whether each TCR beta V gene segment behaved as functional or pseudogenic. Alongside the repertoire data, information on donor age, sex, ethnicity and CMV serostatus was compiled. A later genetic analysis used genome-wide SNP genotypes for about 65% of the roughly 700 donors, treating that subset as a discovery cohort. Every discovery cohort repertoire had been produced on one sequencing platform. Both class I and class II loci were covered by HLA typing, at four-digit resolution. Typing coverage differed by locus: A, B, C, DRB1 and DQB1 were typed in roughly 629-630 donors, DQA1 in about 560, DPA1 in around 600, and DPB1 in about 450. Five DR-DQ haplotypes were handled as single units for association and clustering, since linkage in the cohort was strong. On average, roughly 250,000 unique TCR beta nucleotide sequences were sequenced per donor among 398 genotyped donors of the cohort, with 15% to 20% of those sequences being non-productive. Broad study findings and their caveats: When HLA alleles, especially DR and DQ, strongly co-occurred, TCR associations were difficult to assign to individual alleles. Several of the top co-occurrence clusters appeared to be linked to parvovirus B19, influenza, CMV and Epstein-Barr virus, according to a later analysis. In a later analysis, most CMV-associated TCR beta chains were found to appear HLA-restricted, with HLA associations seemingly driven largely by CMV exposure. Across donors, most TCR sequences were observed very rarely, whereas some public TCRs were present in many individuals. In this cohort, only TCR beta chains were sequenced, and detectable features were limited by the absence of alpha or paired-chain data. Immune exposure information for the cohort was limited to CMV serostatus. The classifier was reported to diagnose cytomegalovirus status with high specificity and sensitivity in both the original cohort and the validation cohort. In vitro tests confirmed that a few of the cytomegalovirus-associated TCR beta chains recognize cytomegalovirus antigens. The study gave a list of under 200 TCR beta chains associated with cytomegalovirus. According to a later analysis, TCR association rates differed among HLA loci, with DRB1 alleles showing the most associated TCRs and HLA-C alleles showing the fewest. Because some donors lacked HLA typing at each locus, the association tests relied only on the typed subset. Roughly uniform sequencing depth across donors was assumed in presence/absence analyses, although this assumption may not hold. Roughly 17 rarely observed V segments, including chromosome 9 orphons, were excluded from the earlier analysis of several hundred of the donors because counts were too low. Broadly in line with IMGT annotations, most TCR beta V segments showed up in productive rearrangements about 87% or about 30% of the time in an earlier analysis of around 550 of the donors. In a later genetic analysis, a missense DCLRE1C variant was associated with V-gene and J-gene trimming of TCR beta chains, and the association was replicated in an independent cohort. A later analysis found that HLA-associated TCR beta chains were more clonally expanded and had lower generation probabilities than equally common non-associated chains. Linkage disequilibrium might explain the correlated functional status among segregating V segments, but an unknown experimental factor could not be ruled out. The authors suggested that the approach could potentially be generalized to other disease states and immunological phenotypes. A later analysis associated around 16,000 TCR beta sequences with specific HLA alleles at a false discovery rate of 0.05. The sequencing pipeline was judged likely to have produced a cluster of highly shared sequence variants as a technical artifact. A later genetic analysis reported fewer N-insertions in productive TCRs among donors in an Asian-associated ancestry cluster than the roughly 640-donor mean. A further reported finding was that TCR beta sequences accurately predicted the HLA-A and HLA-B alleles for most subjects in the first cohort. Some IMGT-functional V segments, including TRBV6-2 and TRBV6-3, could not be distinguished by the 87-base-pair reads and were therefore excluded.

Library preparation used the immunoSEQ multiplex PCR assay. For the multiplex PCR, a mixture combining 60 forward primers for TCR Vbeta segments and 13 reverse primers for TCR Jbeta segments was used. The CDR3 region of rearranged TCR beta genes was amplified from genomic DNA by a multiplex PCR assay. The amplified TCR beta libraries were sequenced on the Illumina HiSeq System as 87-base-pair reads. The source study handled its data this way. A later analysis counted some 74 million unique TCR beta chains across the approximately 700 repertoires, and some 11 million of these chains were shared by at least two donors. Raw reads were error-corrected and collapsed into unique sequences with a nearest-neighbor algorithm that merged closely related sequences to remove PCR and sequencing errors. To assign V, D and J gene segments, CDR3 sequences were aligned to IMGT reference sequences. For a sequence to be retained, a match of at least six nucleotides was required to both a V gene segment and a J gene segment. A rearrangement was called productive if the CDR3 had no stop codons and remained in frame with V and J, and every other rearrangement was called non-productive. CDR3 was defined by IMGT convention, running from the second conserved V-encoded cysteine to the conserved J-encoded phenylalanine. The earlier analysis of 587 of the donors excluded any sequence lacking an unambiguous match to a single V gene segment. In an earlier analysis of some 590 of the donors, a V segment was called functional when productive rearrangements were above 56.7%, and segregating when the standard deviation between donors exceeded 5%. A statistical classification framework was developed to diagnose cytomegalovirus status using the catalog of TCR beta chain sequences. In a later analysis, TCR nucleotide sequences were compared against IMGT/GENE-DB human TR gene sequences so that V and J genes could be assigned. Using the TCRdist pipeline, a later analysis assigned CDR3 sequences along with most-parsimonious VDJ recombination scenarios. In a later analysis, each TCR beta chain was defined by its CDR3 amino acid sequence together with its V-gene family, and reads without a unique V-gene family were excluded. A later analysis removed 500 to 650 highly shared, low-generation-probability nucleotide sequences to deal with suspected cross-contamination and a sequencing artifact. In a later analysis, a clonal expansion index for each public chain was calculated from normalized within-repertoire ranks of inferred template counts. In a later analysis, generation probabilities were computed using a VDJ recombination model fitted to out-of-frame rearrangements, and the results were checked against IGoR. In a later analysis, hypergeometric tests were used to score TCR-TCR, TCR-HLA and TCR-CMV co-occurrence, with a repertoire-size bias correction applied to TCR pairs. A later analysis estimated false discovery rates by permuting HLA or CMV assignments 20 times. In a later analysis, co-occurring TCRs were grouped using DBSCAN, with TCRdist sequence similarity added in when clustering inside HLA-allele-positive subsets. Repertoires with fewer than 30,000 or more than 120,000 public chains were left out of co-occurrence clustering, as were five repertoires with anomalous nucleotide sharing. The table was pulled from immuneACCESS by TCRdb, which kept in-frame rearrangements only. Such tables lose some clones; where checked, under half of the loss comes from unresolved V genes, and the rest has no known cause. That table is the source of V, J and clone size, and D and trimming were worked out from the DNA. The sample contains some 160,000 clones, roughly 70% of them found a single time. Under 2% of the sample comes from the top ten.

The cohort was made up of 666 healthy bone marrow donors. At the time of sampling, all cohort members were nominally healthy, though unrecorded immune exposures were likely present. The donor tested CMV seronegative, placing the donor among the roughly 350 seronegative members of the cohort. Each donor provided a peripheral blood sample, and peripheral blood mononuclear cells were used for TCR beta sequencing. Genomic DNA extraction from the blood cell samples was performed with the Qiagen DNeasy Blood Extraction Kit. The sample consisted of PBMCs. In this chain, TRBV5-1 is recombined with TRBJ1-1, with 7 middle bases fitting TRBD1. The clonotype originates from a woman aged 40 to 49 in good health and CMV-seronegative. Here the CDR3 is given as CASKLEGGNVRGTEAFF. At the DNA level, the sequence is TGCGCCAGCAAATTAGAAGGGGGCAATGTACGCGGCACTGAAGCTTTCTTT.